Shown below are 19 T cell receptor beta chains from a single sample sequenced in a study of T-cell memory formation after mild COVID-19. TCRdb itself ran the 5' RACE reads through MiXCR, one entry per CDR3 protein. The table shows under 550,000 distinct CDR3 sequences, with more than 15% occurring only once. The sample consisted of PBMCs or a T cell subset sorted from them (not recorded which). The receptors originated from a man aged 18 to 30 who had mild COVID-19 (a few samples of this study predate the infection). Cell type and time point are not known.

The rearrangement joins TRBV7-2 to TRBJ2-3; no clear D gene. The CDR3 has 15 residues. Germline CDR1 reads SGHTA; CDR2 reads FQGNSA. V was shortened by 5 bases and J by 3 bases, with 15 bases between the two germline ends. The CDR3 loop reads CASSAQVLGTDTQYF. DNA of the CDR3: TGTGCCAGCAGCGCGCAGGTACTGGGAACAGATACGCAGTATTTT.

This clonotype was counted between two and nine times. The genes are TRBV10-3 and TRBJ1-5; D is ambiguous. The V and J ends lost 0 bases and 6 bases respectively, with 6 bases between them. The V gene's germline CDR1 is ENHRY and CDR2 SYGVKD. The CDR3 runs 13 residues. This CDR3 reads CAISESQSQPQHF. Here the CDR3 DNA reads TGTGCCATCAGTGAGTCGCAGAGTCAGCCCCAGCATTTT.

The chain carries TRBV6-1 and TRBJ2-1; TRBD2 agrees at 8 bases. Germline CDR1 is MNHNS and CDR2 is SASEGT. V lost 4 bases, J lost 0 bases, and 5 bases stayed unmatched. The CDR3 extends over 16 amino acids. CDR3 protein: CASSASGGSSYNEQFF. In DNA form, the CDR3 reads TGTGCCAGCAGTGCGTCGGGGGGGAGCTCCTACAATGAGCAGTTCTTC.

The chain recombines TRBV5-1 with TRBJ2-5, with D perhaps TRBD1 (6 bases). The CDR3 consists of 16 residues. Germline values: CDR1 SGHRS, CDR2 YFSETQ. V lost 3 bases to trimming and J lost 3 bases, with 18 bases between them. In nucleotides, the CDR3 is TGCGCCAGCAGCTACCCGCAGGGATCAGGGGAAGAGACCCAGTACTTC. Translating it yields CASSYPQGSGEETQYF.

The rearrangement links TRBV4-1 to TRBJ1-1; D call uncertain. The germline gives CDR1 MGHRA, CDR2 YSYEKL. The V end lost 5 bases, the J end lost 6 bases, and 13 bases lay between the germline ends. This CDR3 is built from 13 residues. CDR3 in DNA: TGCGCCAGCAGCGCCCCCGTTCGGGCTGAAGCTTTCTTT. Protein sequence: CASSAPVRAEAFF.

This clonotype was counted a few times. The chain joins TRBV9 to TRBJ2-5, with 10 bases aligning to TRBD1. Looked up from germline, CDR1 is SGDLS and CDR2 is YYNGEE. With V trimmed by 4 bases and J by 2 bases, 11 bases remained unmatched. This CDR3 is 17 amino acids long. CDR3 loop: CASSKVTDRGLQETQYF. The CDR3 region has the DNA TGTGCCAGCAGCAAAGTTACGGACAGGGGGTTGCAAGAGACCCAGTACTTC.

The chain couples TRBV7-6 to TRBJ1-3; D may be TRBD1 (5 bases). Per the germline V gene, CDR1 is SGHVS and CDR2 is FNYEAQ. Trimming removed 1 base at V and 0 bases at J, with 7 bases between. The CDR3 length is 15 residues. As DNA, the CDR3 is TGTGCCAGCAGCTTAGGGGGGAGCTCTGGAAACACCATATATTTT. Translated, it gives CASSLGGSSGNTIYF.

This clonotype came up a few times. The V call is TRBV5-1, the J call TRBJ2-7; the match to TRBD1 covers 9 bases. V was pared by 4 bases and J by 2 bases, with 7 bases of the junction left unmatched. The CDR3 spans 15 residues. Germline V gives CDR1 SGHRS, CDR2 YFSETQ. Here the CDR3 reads CASSRRTGDAYEQYF. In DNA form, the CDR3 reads TGCGCCAGCAGCAGGCGGACAGGGGATGCCTACGAGCAGTACTTC.

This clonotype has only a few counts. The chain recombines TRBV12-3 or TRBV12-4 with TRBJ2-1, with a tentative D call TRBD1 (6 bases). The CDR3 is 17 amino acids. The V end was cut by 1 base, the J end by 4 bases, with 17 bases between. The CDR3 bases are TGTGCCAGCAGTTTAGGTATCGGGGCAGGGGTATACAATGAGCAGTTCTTC. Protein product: CASSLGIGAGVYNEQFF.

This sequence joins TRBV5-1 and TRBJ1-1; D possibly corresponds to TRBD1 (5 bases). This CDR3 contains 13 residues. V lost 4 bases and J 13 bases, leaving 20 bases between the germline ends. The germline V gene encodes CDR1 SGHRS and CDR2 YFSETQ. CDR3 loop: CASSALGQGNGFF. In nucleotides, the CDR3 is TGCGCCAGCAGCGCCCTGGGTCAGGGTAACGGTTTCTTT.

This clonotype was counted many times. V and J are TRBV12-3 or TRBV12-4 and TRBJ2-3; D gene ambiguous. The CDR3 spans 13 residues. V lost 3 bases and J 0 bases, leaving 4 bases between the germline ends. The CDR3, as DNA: TGTGCCAGCAGTTTTCTCAGCACAGATACGCAGTATTTT. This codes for CASSFLSTDTQYF.

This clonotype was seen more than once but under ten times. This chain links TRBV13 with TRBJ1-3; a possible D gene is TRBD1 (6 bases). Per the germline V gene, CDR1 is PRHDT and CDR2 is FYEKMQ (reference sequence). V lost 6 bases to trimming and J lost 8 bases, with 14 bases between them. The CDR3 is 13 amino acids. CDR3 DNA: TGTGCCAGCAGTACAACAGGGACGGACACCATATATTTT. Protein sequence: CASSTTGTDTIYF.

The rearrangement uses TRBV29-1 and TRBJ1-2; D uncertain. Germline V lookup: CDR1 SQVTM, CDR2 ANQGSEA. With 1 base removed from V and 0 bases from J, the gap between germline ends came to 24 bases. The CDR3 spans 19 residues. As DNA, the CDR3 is TGCAGCGTTGAAGGAGTCGGGCAATGTTTGAGAGCAGCTAACTATGGCTACACCTTC. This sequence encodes CSVEGVGQCLRAANYGYTF. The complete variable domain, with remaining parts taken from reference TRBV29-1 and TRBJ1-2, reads SAVISQKPSRDICQRGTSLTIQCQVDSQVTMMFWYRQQPGQSLTLIATANQGSEATYESGFVIDKFPISRPNLTFSTLTVSNMSPEDSSIYLCSVEGVGQCLRAANYGYTFGSGTRLTVV.

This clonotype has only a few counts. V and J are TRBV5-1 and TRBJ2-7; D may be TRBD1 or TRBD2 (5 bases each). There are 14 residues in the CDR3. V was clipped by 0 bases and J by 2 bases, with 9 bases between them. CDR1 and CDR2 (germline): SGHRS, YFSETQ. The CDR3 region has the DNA TGCGCCAGCAGCTTGGCCAGGGAGCCCTACGAGCAGTACTTC. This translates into CASSLAREPYEQYF.

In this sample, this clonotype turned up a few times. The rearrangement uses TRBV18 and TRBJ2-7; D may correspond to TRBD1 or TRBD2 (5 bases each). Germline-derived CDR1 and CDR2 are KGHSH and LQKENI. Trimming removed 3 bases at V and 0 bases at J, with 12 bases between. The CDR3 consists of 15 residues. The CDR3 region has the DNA TGTGCCAGCTCACCCGGGACCTCCTCCTCCTACGAGCAGTACTTC. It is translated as CASSPGTSSSYEQYF.

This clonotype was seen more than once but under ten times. CDR3 nucleotide sequence: TGTGCCAGCAGCCTCAGCAGGGGCTCATCAACCCAGTACTTC. Protein: CASSLSRGSSTQYF. J is TRBJ2-5 and V is TRBV9; TRBD1 is a possible D gene (6 bases). V was trimmed by 4 bases and J by 8 bases, leaving 18 bases between them. The CDR3 runs 14 residues. Germline CDR1 is SGDLS and CDR2 is YYNGEE.

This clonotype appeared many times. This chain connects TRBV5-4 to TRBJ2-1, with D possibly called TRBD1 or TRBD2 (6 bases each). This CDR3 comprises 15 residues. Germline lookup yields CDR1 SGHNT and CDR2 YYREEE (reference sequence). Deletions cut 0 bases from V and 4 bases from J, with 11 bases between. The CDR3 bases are TGTGCCAGCAGCTTGGTCGGGGGCGGTTACAATGAGCAGTTCTTC. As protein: CASSLVGGGYNEQFF. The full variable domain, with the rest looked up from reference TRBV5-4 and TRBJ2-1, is ETGVTQSPTHLIKTRGQQVTLRCSSQSGHNTVSWYQQALGQGPQFIFQYYREEENGRGNFPPRFSGLQFPNYSSELNVNALELDDSALYLCASSLVGGGYNEQFFGPGTRLTVL.

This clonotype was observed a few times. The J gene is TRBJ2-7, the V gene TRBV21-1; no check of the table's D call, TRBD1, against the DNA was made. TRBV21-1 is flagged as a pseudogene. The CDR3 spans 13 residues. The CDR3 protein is CASSKTGLEEQYV. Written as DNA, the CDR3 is TGTGCCAGCAGCAAAACAGGGTTGGAAGAGCAGTACGTC.

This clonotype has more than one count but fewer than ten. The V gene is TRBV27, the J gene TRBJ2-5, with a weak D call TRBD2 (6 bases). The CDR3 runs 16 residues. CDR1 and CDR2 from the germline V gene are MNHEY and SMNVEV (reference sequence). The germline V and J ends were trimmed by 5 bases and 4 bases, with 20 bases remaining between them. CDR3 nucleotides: TGTGCCAGCAGTCCGGAACTAGCCTCCGTGGGAGAGACCCAGTACTTC. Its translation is CASSPELASVGETQYF.